This TCR beta chain was documented in a study of regulatory T cells in long-lasting Graves disease. General study results and limits: Newly diagnosed Graves' patients exceeded persistent ones in TCR diversity. Persistent patients shared more public clonotypes (approximately 2,700) than newly diagnosed patients (around 910).

Through Arm-PCR of CDR3 regions and iRepertoire HTBI primers, TCR beta libraries were built. Methods used by the authors: Samples jointly harbored about 62 TRBV and 14 TRBJ segments. TCRdb reprocessed the multiplex PCR reads via MiXCR and lists one record per CDR3 protein. The V and J calls reflect TCRdb's pipeline rather than the authors' work. The data contain about 400,000 distinct CDR3 sequences, under 25% of them seen just once; the ten biggest clones take up roughly 20%. The time point was: persistent/refractory GD, antithyroid drugs over 5 years with positive TRAb. The TCR library was prepared using RNA isolated from PBMCs. The patient group derived from an endocrinology department in Xi'an, China. This clonotype has at least ten counts. The antigen remains undetermined. The receptor comes from a female donor with Graves disease. The sample consisted of peripheral blood mononuclear cells (PBMCs), taken when the disease was refractory, from a patient treated with antithyroid drugs.

The CDR3 protein is CASSLVIAKNIQYF. CDR3 DNA sequence: TGTGCCAGCAGCTTAGTTATAGCCAAAAACATTCAGTACTTC. J is TRBJ2-4 and V is TRBV13; D uncertain. Per the germline V gene, CDR1 is PRHDT and CDR2 is FYEKMQ (reference sequence). Trimming took off 1 base at V and 0 bases at J, with 4 bases between the two ends. This CDR3 has 14 residues.